Here is one T cell receptor beta chain with its context. As yet, its antigen is unknown. These data are taken from a study of regulatory dendritic cells for organ transplantation. The CDR3 sequence is 14 residues long. V was clipped by 5 bases and J by 7 bases; unmatched bases: 9. Germline CDR1 and CDR2: MDHEN and SYDVKM. Sorted subsets were CFSE-labeled and cultured four to six days with allogeneic dendritic cells. Naive CD45RA+ and memory CD45RO+ CD4+ or CD8+ T cells were FACS-sorted. General observations from the study: Considerable individual heterogeneity was seen in alloreactive memory CD8+ T cells. Memory CD8+ clonal expansion seemed more limited with regulatory than mature dendritic cells.

Profiled with immunoSEQ multiplex PCR; TCRdb holds only in-frame clones, not every one. The sample yields about 20,000 clones, 70% to 80% seen once. The source material was memory CD4+ T cells from blood cultured with regulatory dendritic cells. Noted subset: CD45RO+ memory T cells. The TCR comes from a human donor in good health. The gene calls are TRBV28 and TRBJ1-1; 8 nucleotides line up with TRBD1. In DNA form, the CDR3 reads TGTGCCAGCAGTACACCGGGACAGGTTTTTGAAGCTTTCTTT. Translation gives CASSTPGQVFEAFF.